This T cell receptor (beta chain) stems from a study of T cell responses to AZD1222 COVID-19 vaccine. Study at large: Both about-4-week and about-12-week second-dose recipients were combined. Findings of the study overall: Reportedly, close to half of spike-specific TCRs are directed against unmutated variant regions. Baseline antibody screening turned up just a handful of seropositive AZD1222 recipients.

Turning to this clone: Its target is unknown.

Only in-frame clones appear in the TCRdb table, and some are missing; sequencing was by immunoSEQ multiplex PCR. The sample lists 96,000 or so clones; almost 90% were seen once. J lost 2 bases, V lost 2 bases, and 7 bases had no gene match. This CDR3 is built from 17 residues. Looked up from germline, CDR1 is MDHEN and CDR2 is SYDVKM. The gene calls are TRBV28 and TRBJ2-3; 10 bases are shared with TRBD2. This TCR was sampled from an adult in good health. The sample was peripheral blood, taken on day 0 of AZD1222 vaccination. Written as DNA, the CDR3 is TGTGCCAGCAGTTTAAGGACTAGCGGAGATCCCACAGATACGCAGTATTTT. Encoded protein: CASSLRTSGDPTDTQYF.